Shown below are 28 T cell receptor beta chains from a single sample sequenced in a study of technical replicates of blood from a handful of donors. Repertoires were generated with immunoSEQ multiplex PCR, while TCRdb's copy carries only in-frame clones and drops some. The table has tens of thousands of clones, around 90% seen once. Sample: T cells isolated from PBMCs. Receptors were obtained from a human donor in good health.

In the case of this clone: The identical CDR3 is also encoded by other nucleotide sequences in the sample. Written as DNA, the CDR3 is TGTGCCAGCAGCTTACCTAGCGGGAGGTACAATGAGCAGTTCTTC. It translates to CASSLPSGRYNEQFF. This chain joins TRBV7-8 and TRBJ2-1, with 11 bases aligning to TRBD2. Trimming removed 2 bases from V and 4 bases from J; junction bases left unmatched: 1. The CDR3 has 15 residues. Germline V gene sequence: CDR1 SGHVS, CDR2 FQNEAQ.

For the CDR3, the DNA is TGTGCCAGCAGCTTAAGCGGGGGGGCCGGGACCCAGTACTTC. It is translated as CASSLSGGAGTQYF. J is TRBJ2-5 and V is TRBV5-6; 10 positions match TRBD2. With 2 bases clipped from V and 7 bases from J, the junction kept 5 bases outside the gene matches. CDR1 is SGHDT, CDR2 YYEEEE, per germline. CDR3 length equals 14 residues.

Comment on this clone: At one end the junction does not follow the germline gene, possibly because of a read error. The chain combines TRBV19 with TRBJ2-7; weak D call: TRBD1 (5 bases). This CDR3 has 16 residues. CDR1 LNHDA and CDR2 SQIVND come from the germline V gene (reference sequence). The CDR3 loop reads CATSRGGLWGSYEQYF. CDR3 nucleotide sequence: TGTGCCACTAGTAGGGGCGGCCTCTGGGGTTCCTACGAGCAGTACTTC.

In this sample, this clone turned up a few times. This rearrangement joins TRBV2 to TRBJ1-1; D is unclear. Germline loops: CDR1 SNHLY, CDR2 FYNNEI. The CDR3 spans 12 residues. Between the trimmed V and J ends, which lost 2 bases and 7 bases, there was a span of 8 bases. The CDR3 DNA follows: TGTGCCAGCAGTGAAACCCCAGGTGAAGCTTTCTTT. Translated, it gives CASSETPGEAFF.

The V gene is TRBV2, the J gene TRBJ2-5; 11 nucleotides agree with TRBD2. Germline trimming cut 1 base from V and 7 bases from J; bases unmatched to any gene: 8. The V gene's germline CDR1 is SNHLY and CDR2 FYNNEI. The CDR3 is 16 amino acids. The CDR3 region has the DNA TGTGCCAGCAGTGAAGGCCGGACTAGCGGGTGGGTGACCCAGTACTTC. Translated, it gives CASSEGRTSGWVTQYF.

The genes are TRBV5-1 and TRBJ1-1, with D perhaps matching TRBD1 (6 bases). The germline V and J ends were trimmed by 3 bases and 1 base, with 7 bases remaining between them. Germline V CDR1 and CDR2: SGHRS, YFSETQ. The CDR3 is 13 amino acids. CDR3 sequence: CASSWGQNTEAFF. The DNA for the CDR3 is TGCGCCAGCAGCTGGGGACAGAACACTGAAGCTTTCTTT.

This sequence joins TRBV6-1 and TRBJ1-1; a possible D gene is TRBD1 (5 bases). Trimming cost V 7 bases and J 3 bases, with 12 bases left between them. The CDR3 has 13 residues. The V gene's germline CDR1 is MNHNS and CDR2 SASEGT. The CDR3 bases are TGTGCCAGCACAGGCAGGGACTACACTGAAGCTTTCTTT. Encoded protein: CASTGRDYTEAFF.

This sequence joins TRBV28 and TRBJ1-2, with D unclear. The germline V and J ends were trimmed by 3 bases and 8 bases, with 13 bases remaining between them. CDR1 and CDR2 (germline): MDHEN, SYDVKM. The CDR3 runs 13 residues. CDR3: CASSFDGDDGYTF. The CDR3 coding sequence is TGTGCCAGCAGTTTCGACGGGGATGACGGCTACACCTTC.

V is TRBV4-2 and J is TRBJ2-4; D gene uncertain. Germline CDR1 LGHNA, CDR2 YNFKEQ. Trimming shortened V by 0 bases and J by 0 bases, and 9 bases separated the two germline ends. CDR3 length equals 16 residues. The CDR3 DNA reads TGTGCCAGCAGCCAAGAGGTAGGAGTAGCCAAAAACATTCAGTACTTC. Amino acid sequence: CASSQEVGVAKNIQYF.

The rearrangement uses TRBV5-1 and TRBJ2-2; 11 bases line up with TRBD1. Germline-derived CDR1 and CDR2 are SGHRS and YFSETQ. The CDR3 is made up of 17 amino acids. Unmatched junction bases numbered 12, after V lost 7 bases and J lost 4 bases. The CDR3: CASSNLAGTGGTGELFF. CDR3 DNA sequence: TGCGCCAGCTCAAACCTCGCCGGGACAGGGGGCACCGGGGAGCTGTTTTTT.

The chain combines TRBV27 with TRBJ2-5; D perhaps matches TRBD1 (5 bases). Germline V gene sequence: CDR1 MNHEY, CDR2 SMNVEV (reference sequence). This CDR3 is 16 amino acids long. With 5 bases removed from V and 0 bases from J, the gap between germline ends came to 16 bases. CDR3 loop: CASSPRNLGHQETQYF. The CDR3 DNA follows: TGTGCCAGCAGTCCAAGAAACTTGGGGCACCAAGAGACCCAGTACTTC.

The chain employs TRBV18 and TRBJ1-1; 11 positions match TRBD1. The CDR3 is 15 amino acids. V shed 3 bases and J 7 bases; nucleotides not matched to a gene: 7. Germline assignment: CDR1 KGHSH and CDR2 LQKENI. The CDR3 region has the DNA TGTGCCAGCTCACCGCCCGGACAGGGGGCTTATGAAGCTTTCTTT. Translation: CASSPPGQGAYEAFF.

V usage is TRBV4-1 and J usage is TRBJ2-7, with D perhaps TRBD1 (6 bases). CDR1 is MGHRA and CDR2 is YSYEKL in the germline V gene. CDR3 length: 13 residues. The germline V and J ends were trimmed by 6 bases and 6 bases, with 15 bases remaining between them. This CDR3 reads CASSLRGGTEQYF. DNA for the CDR3: TGCGCCAGCAGTCTTCGAGGGGGTACCGAGCAGTACTTC.

The chain combines TRBV4-1 with TRBJ1-5, with unresolved D. The CDR3 totals 17 residues. Trimming pared 0 bases from V and 5 bases from J, leaving 17 bases between. From germline, CDR1 is MGHRA and CDR2 YSYEKL. CDR3 loop: CASSQDGRAGSDQPQHF. For the CDR3, the DNA is TGCGCCAGCAGCCAAGATGGGAGGGCGGGGAGCGATCAGCCCCAGCATTTT.

The genes are TRBV7-8 and TRBJ1-3; maybe TRBD1 (5 bases). Germline V gene data show CDR1 as SGHVS and CDR2 as FQNEAQ. V lost 4 bases to trimming and J lost 0 bases, with 10 bases between them. This CDR3 contains 15 residues. The CDR3 reads CASSSRVTSGNTIYF. The CDR3 DNA follows: TGTGCCAGCAGCTCCAGGGTCACCTCTGGAAACACCATATATTTT.

The chain links TRBV2 to TRBJ2-7; TRBD1 matches at 9 bases. The CDR3 length is 14 residues. Germline V gene data show CDR1 as SNHLY and CDR2 as FYNNEI. Losses at the gene ends were 10 bases for V and 5 bases for J; bases not matched to a gene: 12. The CDR3 DNA is TGTGCCATCGTCCACCGGGACAGGGAAGACGAGCAGTACTTC. Residues: CAIVHRDREDEQYF.

This chain links TRBV28 with TRBJ2-7, with a possible D match to TRBD2 (6 bases). V lost 6 bases and J 4 bases, leaving 13 bases between the germline ends. In germline, CDR1 is MDHEN, CDR2 SYDVKM. The CDR3 has 13 amino acids. This CDR3 is CASRATSIYEQYF. CDR3 nucleotide sequence: TGTGCCAGCAGGGCGACTAGTATTTACGAGCAGTACTTC.

V usage is TRBV9 and J usage is TRBJ2-2; TRBD2 aligns across 8 bases. Germline-derived CDR1 and CDR2 are SGDLS and YYNGEE. V trimming: 4 bases; J trimming: 1 base; junction bases outside the gene matches: 3. The CDR3 sequence is 15 residues long. The CDR3 sequence: CASSRTSGNTGELFF. The CDR3 DNA is TGTGCCAGCAGCCGTACTAGCGGGAACACCGGGGAGCTGTTTTTT.

The chain has TRBV7-9 and TRBJ2-3; TRBD1 is a possible D gene (5 bases). CDR1 and CDR2 from the germline V gene are SEHNR and FQNEAQ (reference sequence). The V gene lost 3 bases and the J gene lost 5 bases, with 18 bases spanning the gap. CDR3 size: 16 residues. CDR3 in DNA: TGTGCCAGCAGCTTGGTAGGGGTCGCACACGAAGATACGCAGTATTTT. Its protein product is CASSLVGVAHEDTQYF. The full variable domain, its missing parts supplied by reference TRBV7-9 and TRBJ2-3, is DTGVSQNPRHKITKRGQNVTFRCDPISEHNRLYWYRQTLGQGPEFLTYFQNEAQLEKSRLLSDRFSAERPKGSFSTLEIQRTEQGDSAMYLCASSLVGVAHEDTQYFGPGTRLTVL.

V gene TRBV14 combines with J gene TRBJ1-4; a possible D gene is TRBD1 (5 bases). Germline V gives CDR1 SGHDN, CDR2 FVKESK. The CDR3 runs 13 residues. Trimming pared 4 bases from V and 10 bases from J, leaving 13 bases between. CDR3 in DNA: TGTGCCAGCAGCCCGGGAGGGGCTCGAAAACTGTTTTTT. This encodes CASSPGGARKLFF.

The rearrangement links TRBV5-6 to TRBJ2-1; D perhaps matches TRBD2 (5 bases). V lost 2 bases and J lost 8, with 17 bases in between. The CDR3 length is 15 residues. Germline V CDR1 and CDR2: SGHDT, YYEEEE. The CDR3 spells CASSFGGVRNDEQFF. In nucleotides, the CDR3 is TGTGCCAGCAGCTTCGGAGGTGTAAGGAACGATGAGCAGTTCTTC. The entire variable domain, with the rest obtained from reference TRBV5-6 and TRBJ2-1, is as follows: DAGVTQSPTHLIKTRGQQVTLRCSPKSGHDTVSWYQQALGQGPQFIFQYYEEEERQRGNFPDRFSGHQFPNYSSELNVNALLLGDSALYLCASSFGGVRNDEQFFGPGTRLTVL.

The rearrangement links TRBV27 to TRBJ2-5; weak D call: TRBD1 (6 bases). V was trimmed by 5 bases and J by 4 bases, leaving 14 bases between them. Germline CDR1 reads MNHEY; CDR2 reads SMNVEV (reference sequence). There are 14 residues in the CDR3. The CDR3 DNA follows: TGTGCCAGCAGTCTCAACAGGGTAGCAGAGACCCAGTACTTC. It translates to CASSLNRVAETQYF.

This clone was picked up a small number of times. The chain combines TRBV27 with TRBJ1-1; possible D gene TRBD1, 5 bases. CDR1 MNHEY and CDR2 SMNVEV come from the germline V gene (reference sequence). The CDR3 runs 15 residues. Trimming pared 1 base from V and 1 base from J, leaving 10 bases between. CDR3 protein: CASSLWPTGNTEAFF. In nucleotides, the CDR3 is TGTGCCAGCAGTTTATGGCCCACAGGGAACACTGAAGCTTTCTTT.

Here the CDR3 DNA reads TGTGCCAGCGTCTTAGGACAGGGTGCCACCGGGGAGCTGTTTTTT. This translates into CASVLGQGATGELFF. V gene TRBV6-6 combines with J gene TRBJ2-2; 8 nucleotides align to TRBD1. V gave up 8 bases and J gave up 4 bases; unmatched junction bases: 9. Germline CDR1 MNHNY, CDR2 SVGAGI (reference sequence). This CDR3 has 15 residues.

This chain joins TRBV28 and TRBJ1-5; perhaps TRBD1 as D (6 bases). Germline lookup yields CDR1 MDHEN and CDR2 SYDVKM. Trimming pared 7 bases from V and 0 bases from J, leaving 13 bases between. The CDR3 spans 15 residues. The CDR3 sequence is CASKGDFDSNQPQHF. For the CDR3, the DNA is TGTGCCAGCAAGGGGGATTTCGATAGCAATCAGCCCCAGCATTTT.

The chain uses TRBV5-4 and TRBJ2-2; D is possibly TRBD1 (5 bases). The germline CDR1 and CDR2 sequences are SGHNT and YYREEE (reference sequence). V was trimmed by 2 bases and J by 1 base, leaving 9 bases between them. The CDR3 sequence is 15 residues long. CDR3 DNA sequence: TGTGCCAGCAGCTTCAGGGCCATGAACACCGGGGAGCTGTTTTTT. Translating gives CASSFRAMNTGELFF. The variable domain in full, with the rest retrieved from reference TRBV5-4 and TRBJ2-2, is ETGVTQSPTHLIKTRGQQVTLRCSSQSGHNTVSWYQQALGQGPQFIFQYYREEENGRGNFPPRFSGLQFPNYSSELNVNALELDDSALYLCASSFRAMNTGELFFGEGSRLTVL.

J is TRBJ2-5 and V is TRBV28; weak D call: TRBD1 (6 bases). V was shortened by 2 bases and J by 1 base, with 20 bases between the two germline ends. The CDR3 contains 18 residues. Germline V lookup: CDR1 MDHEN, CDR2 SYDVKM. The CDR3 DNA follows: TGTGCCAGCAGTTTAATCACCGGGACACCTCCTCGCCAAGAGACCCAGTACTTC. The encoded protein is CASSLITGTPPRQETQYF.

The genes are TRBV13 and TRBJ1-1; D gene uncertain. Germline V gene data show CDR1 as PRHDT and CDR2 as FYEKMQ (reference sequence). The CDR3 totals 13 residues. V was cut by 3 bases and J by 2 bases, with 7 bases left in between. CDR3 loop: CASSFLLNTEAFF. The CDR3 DNA reads TGTGCCAGCAGCTTTTTACTAAACACTGAAGCTTTCTTT.